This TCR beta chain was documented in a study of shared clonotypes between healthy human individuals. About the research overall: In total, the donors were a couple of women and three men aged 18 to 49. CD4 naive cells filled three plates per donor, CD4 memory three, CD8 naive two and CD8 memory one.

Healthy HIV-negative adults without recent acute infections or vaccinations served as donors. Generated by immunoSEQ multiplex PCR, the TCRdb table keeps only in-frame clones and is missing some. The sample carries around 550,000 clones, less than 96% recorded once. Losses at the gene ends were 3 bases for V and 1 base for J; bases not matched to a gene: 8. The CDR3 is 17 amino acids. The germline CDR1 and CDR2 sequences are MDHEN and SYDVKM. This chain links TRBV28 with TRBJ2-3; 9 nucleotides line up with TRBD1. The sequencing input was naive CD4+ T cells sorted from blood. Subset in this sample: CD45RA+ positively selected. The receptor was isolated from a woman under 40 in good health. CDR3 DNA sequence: TGTGCCAGCAGTTTGGGGGGACAGGGATTCGGCACAGATACGCAGTATTTT. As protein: CASSLGGQGFGTDTQYF.